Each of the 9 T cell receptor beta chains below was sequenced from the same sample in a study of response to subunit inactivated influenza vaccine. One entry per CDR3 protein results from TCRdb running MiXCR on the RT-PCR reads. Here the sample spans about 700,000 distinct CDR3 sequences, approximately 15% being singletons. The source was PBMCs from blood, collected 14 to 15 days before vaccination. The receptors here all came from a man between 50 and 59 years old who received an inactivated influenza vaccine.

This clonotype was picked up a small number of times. The CDR3 nucleotides are TGTGCCAGCAGCTTCTGGACCCCCACAGATACGCAGTATTTT. Protein product: CASSFWTPTDTQYF. The chain has TRBV11-2 and TRBJ2-3; D call uncertain. Per germline, CDR1 SGHAT and CDR2 FQNNGV. The CDR3 runs to 14 residues. V was shortened by 3 bases and J by 2 bases, with 9 bases between the two germline ends.

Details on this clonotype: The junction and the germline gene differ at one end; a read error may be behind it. In DNA form, the CDR3 reads TGTGCCAGCAGAATCCCCGGGACAGGGGAAGTACGGGACTTC. Translated, it gives CASRIPGTGEVRDF. The chain is built from TRBV6-2 or TRBV6-3 and TRBJ2-7, with 10 bases aligning to TRBD1. The CDR3 sequence is 14 residues long. Germline V gives CDR1 MNHEY, CDR2 SVGEGT.

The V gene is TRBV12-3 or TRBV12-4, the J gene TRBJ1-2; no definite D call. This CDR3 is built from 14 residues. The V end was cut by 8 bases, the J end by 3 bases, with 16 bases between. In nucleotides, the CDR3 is TGTGCCAGCCATCCCTCCGGGTCAGACTATGGCTACACCTTC. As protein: CASHPSGSDYGYTF.

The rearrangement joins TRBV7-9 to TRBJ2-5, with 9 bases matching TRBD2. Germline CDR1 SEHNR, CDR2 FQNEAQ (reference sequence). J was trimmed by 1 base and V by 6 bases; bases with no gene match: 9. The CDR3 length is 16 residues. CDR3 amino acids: CASSRSGSTFQETQYF. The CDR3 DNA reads TGTGCCAGCAGTCGTAGCGGGAGCACGTTCCAAGAGACCCAGTACTTC.

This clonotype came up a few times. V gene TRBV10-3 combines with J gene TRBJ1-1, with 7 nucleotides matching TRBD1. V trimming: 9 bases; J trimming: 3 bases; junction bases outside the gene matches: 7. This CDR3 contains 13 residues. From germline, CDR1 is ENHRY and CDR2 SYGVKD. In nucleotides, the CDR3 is TGTGCCATGAGCGATACAGGGGACACTGAAGCTTTCTTT. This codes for CAMSDTGDTEAFF.

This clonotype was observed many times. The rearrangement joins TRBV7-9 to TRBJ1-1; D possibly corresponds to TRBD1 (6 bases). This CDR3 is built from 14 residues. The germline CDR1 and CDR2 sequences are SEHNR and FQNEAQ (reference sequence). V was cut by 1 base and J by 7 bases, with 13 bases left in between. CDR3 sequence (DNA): TGTGCCAGCAGCTTAGAGACAGGACATGTTGAAGCTTTCTTT. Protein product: CASSLETGHVEAFF.

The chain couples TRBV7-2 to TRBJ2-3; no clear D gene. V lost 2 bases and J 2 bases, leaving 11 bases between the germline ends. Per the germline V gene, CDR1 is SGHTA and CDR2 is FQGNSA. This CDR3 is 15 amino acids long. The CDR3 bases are TGTGCCAGCAGCTTAACTTGGCAGACCACAGATACGCAGTATTTT. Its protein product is CASSLTWQTTDTQYF.

Here the CDR3 DNA reads TGCAGTGCTACAAACCGGGTGCTAGATACGCAGTATTTT. It is translated as CSATNRVLDTQYF. The V and J genes are TRBV20-1 and TRBJ2-3; D gene unclear. This CDR3 has 13 residues. Trimming cost V 4 bases and J 5 bases, with 13 bases left between them. Germline CDR1 reads DFQATT; CDR2 reads SNEGSKA (reference sequence).

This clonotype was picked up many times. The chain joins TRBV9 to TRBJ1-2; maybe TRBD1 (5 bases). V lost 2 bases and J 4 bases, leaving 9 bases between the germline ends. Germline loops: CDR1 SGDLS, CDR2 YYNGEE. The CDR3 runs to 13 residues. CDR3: CASSVGTSYGYTF. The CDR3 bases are TGTGCCAGCAGCGTCGGGACCAGCTATGGCTACACCTTC.